This T cell receptor beta chain is drawn from a study of blood T cell repertoires in COVID-19. Overall study: From the United States, Italy and Spain came samples of acute and convalescent COVID-19.

V shed 2 bases, J shed 0 bases, and the junction held 2 bases outside the gene matches. Germline values: CDR1 SGHTA, CDR2 FQGTGA. The CDR3 runs to 17 residues. Original processing methods: How many nucleated cells were present was estimated from reference gene primer amplification. Assay: immunoSEQ multiplex PCR; the TCRdb copy retains only in-frame clones and omits some. That table is the source of V, J and clone size, and D and trimming were worked out from the DNA. Of 130,000 to 150,000 clones detected, roughly 90% appear once; the ten largest clones hold 2% to 2.5%. This sequence joins TRBV7-3 and TRBJ2-6; 9 positions match TRBD1. The receptor was derived from a human donor in a cohort sampled during active COVID-19. The sequencing input was peripheral blood. Here the CDR3 reads CASSLDRGISGANVLTF. The CDR3 DNA follows: TGTGCCAGCAGCTTAGACAGGGGGATCTCTGGGGCCAACGTCCTGACTTTC. Full variable domain (outside the CDR3, taken from reference TRBV7-3 and TRBJ2-6): GAGVSQTPSNKVTEKGKYVELRCDPISGHTALYWYRQSLGQGPEFLIYFQGTGAADDSGLPNDRFFAVRPEGSVSTLKIQRTERGDSAVYLCASSLDRGISGANVLTFGAGSRLTVL.